These 3 T cell receptor beta chains share one sample of origin, sequenced in a study of blood T cell repertoires in COVID-19. The protocol was immunoSEQ multiplex PCR, while the TCRdb copy is restricted to in-frame clones and leaves out a portion. This table has roughly 250,000 clones, about four fifths appearing once. The sample consisted of PBMCs or T cells enriched from blood (not recorded which). The source of these receptors is a woman aged 40 to 49 who had been exposed to COVID-19.

This clone was picked up a small number of times. J is TRBJ1-4 and V is TRBV7-9; TRBD1 aligns across 8 bases. CDR1 and CDR2 from the germline V gene are SEHNR and FQNEAQ (reference sequence). The CDR3 consists of 15 residues. V dropped 4 bases and J dropped 4; count of bases not matched to a gene: 5. The CDR3 region has the DNA TGTGCCAGCAGCTCATGGACAGGGCATAATGAAAAACTGTTTTTT. This codes for CASSSWTGHNEKLFF.

The J gene is TRBJ2-7, the V gene TRBV5-1; TRBD1 aligns across 7 bases. Unmatched junction bases numbered 11, after V lost 3 bases and J lost 2 bases. This CDR3 has 16 residues. CDR1 and CDR2 from the germline V gene are SGHRS and YFSETQ. CDR3 nucleotides: TGCGCCAGCAGCTATTGGGCAGGGGGAGTTGCCTACGAGCAGTACTTC. It yields the protein CASSYWAGGVAYEQYF.

This chain uses TRBV7-2 with TRBJ2-1; no reliable D call. The CDR3 covers 12 residues. Deletions cut 5 bases from V and 0 bases from J, with 2 bases between. Germline V gives CDR1 SGHTA, CDR2 FQGNSA. The chain's CDR3 is CASSHSYNEQFF. In DNA, the CDR3 is TGTGCCAGCAGCCACTCCTACAATGAGCAGTTCTTC.